Below, 7 T cell receptor beta chains from the same sample are listed, as sequenced in a study of blood T cell repertoires in COVID-19. Sequencing was performed with immunoSEQ multiplex PCR; in TCRdb, only in-frame clones are kept and a portion is missing. The sample yields 190,000 or so clones, approximately 90% seen once. Sequencing was done on a sample of PBMCs or T cells enriched from blood (not recorded which). These receptors came from a man aged 18-30 years with acute COVID-19.

The rearrangement joins TRBV5-8 to TRBJ1-1; D might be TRBD1 (5 bases). V shed 5 bases and J shed 7 bases, with 15 bases lying between them. Germline CDR1 and CDR2: SGHTS and YDEGEE. This CDR3 has 13 residues. The CDR3 region has the DNA TGTGCCAGCAGTTTAAGAGCAGGGATTGAAGCTTTCTTT. Protein product: CASSLRAGIEAFF.

The chain couples TRBV5-6 to TRBJ2-1, with D perhaps matching TRBD1 (5 bases). Per germline, CDR1 SGHDT and CDR2 YYEEEE. V was clipped by 0 bases and J by 2 bases, with 12 bases between them. The CDR3 loop spans 16 amino acids. CDR3 in DNA: TGTGCCAGCAGCTTGGAAGGGGCAGGGACCTACAATGAGCAGTTCTTC. Translating gives CASSLEGAGTYNEQFF.

The count of this clone is one. The chain carries TRBV18 and TRBJ2-3; tentatively, D is TRBD2 (5 bases). This CDR3 contains 15 residues. Germline V gene sequence: CDR1 KGHSH, CDR2 LQKENI. The germline V and J ends were trimmed by 3 bases and 7 bases, with 17 bases remaining between them. CDR3 bases: TGTGCCAGCTCACCTAGCGCCCCGCCCTCTCATACGCAGTATTTT. It specifies CASSPSAPPSHTQYF.

The chain carries TRBV7-2 and TRBJ1-5; the D gene is possibly TRBD1 (5 bases). This CDR3 is built from 16 residues. Germline V gives CDR1 SGHTA, CDR2 FQGNSA. Trimming left V 2 bases short and J 0 bases short, with 11 bases between. In nucleotides, the CDR3 is TGTGCCAGCAGCTTAATCGGGGGAGATAGCAATCAGCCCCAGCATTTT. Its protein is CASSLIGGDSNQPQHF. The full variable domain, with the rest looked up from reference TRBV7-2 and TRBJ1-5, is GAGVSQSPSNKVTEKGKDVELRCDPISGHTALYWYRQSLGQGLEFLIYFQGNSAPDKSGLPSDRFSAERTGGSVSTLTIQRTQQEDSAVYLCASSLIGGDSNQPQHFGDGTRLSIL.

V gene TRBV6-4 combines with J gene TRBJ2-3; TRBD2 agrees at 7 bases. The V gene's germline CDR1 is MRHNA and CDR2 SNTAGT. Unmatched junction bases numbered 3, after V lost 0 bases and J lost 3 bases. The CDR3 has 15 residues. The CDR3: CASSDSEGGTDTQYF. In DNA form, the CDR3 reads TGTGCCAGCAGTGACTCCGAGGGAGGGACAGATACGCAGTATTTT.

This clone was recorded once. V is TRBV18 and J is TRBJ1-1, with D tentatively TRBD1 (5 bases). The CDR3 runs to 13 residues. CDR1 KGHSH and CDR2 LQKENI come from the germline V gene. V lost 5 bases to trimming and J lost 4 bases, with 11 bases between them. The CDR3 reads CASSGSGSTEAFF. As DNA, the CDR3 is TGTGCCAGCTCAGGATCAGGGTCCACTGAAGCTTTCTTT. The full variable domain, with the rest looked up from reference TRBV18 and TRBJ1-1, is NAGVMQNPRHLVRRRGQEARLRCSPMKGHSHVYWYRQLPEEGLKFMVYLQKENIIDESGMPKERFSAEFPKEGPSILRIQQVVRGDSAAYFCASSGSGSTEAFFGQGTRLTVV.

The gene calls are TRBV25-1 and TRBJ2-7, with D perhaps matching TRBD1 (5 bases). The CDR3 loop spans 13 amino acids. Looked up from germline, CDR1 is MGHDK and CDR2 is SYGVNS. Trimming stripped 7 bases from V and 3 bases from J, with 13 bases between. The CDR3 is CASTPPRGYEQYF. The CDR3 DNA sequence: TGTGCCAGCACCCCGCCTAGGGGCTACGAGCAGTACTTC.